The clone carrying this TCR beta chain was recorded a few times. As yet, its antigen is unknown. This record belongs to a study of T cell repertoires in cytomegalovirus infection. Study details: TCR beta signatures that were public indicated CMV infection and matching HLA type. Study-wide results and limits: The study found HLA-C-restricted CMV-specific TCR beta clonotypes dominating the ex vivo response.

TCRdb ran MiXCR on the reads and lists one entry per CDR3 protein. This table holds roughly 310,000 distinct CDR3 sequences, 29% found once. Sequenced material: cultured PBMCs, taken from culture after CMV antigen stimulation. This clonotype was sampled from a human donor in good health (CMV status not recorded). Some clones in this sample may be carry-over from other donors' samples.

This CDR3 reads CATSRDGEETQYF. The DNA of the CDR3 is TGTGCCACCTCTAGAGACGGTGAAGAGACCCAGTACTTC. The rearrangement joins TRBV2 to TRBJ2-5, with unresolved D. CDR3 length equals 13 residues. Germline values: CDR1 SNHLY, CDR2 FYNNEI. Trimming removed 10 bases at V and 3 bases at J, with 15 bases between.